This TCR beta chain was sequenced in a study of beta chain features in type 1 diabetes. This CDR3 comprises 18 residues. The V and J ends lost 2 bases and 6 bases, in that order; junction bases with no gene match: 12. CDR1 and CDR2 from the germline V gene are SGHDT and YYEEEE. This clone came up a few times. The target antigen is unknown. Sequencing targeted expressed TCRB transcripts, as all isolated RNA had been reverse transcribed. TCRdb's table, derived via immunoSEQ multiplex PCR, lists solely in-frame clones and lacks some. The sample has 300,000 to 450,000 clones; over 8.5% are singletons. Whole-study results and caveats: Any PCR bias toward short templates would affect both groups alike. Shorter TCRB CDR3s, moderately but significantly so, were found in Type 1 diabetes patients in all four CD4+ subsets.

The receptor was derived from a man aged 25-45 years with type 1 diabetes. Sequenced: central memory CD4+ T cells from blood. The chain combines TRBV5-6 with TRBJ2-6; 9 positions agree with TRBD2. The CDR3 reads CASSFRGLAPSSANVLTF. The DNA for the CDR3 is TGTGCCAGCAGCTTCCGAGGACTAGCGCCCTCTTCGGCCAACGTCCTGACTTTC.